This T cell receptor (beta chain) was sequenced for a study of blood T cell repertoires in COVID-19. Across the whole study: Sites in the United States, Italy and Spain provided acute and convalescent COVID-19 samples.

Assay: immunoSEQ multiplex PCR; the TCRdb copy retains only in-frame clones and omits some. The sample holds about 110,000 clones, 80% to 90% seen once. After removal of 2 bases from V and 2 bases from J, the junction contained 11 bases not matched to a gene. Germline V gives CDR1 MNHEY, CDR2 SMNVEV (reference sequence). The CDR3 length is 18 residues. This sequence joins TRBV27 and TRBJ2-7; 11 positions agree with TRBD1. The sequencing input was peripheral blood. The clonotype comes from a human donor in a cohort sampled during active COVID-19. In DNA form, the CDR3 reads TGTGCCAGCAGTTTAATCGGACCTAGGGACAGGGGGACCTACGAGCAGTACTTC. This codes for CASSLIGPRDRGTYEQYF.